This entry features one TCR beta chain sequence. The sample comes from a study of blood T cell repertoires in COVID-19. Study in general: From the United States, Italy and Spain came samples of acute and convalescent COVID-19. Sources were T cells, B-cell-depleted T cells, or PBMCs; the material itself was cDNA or gDNA.

The authors' processing: Nucleated cell counts were estimated from reference gene primer amplification. The repertoire was sequenced with immunoSEQ multiplex PCR; TCRdb's copy has only in-frame clones and lacks some. V, J and clone size reflect that table, while D and trimming were determined from the DNA. The sample lists around 26,000 clones, about 80% occurring once. The CDR3 extends over 17 amino acids. Germline loops: CDR1 MDHEN, CDR2 SYDVKM. V lost 2 bases and J lost 1, with 15 bases in between. This receptor was identified in a man between 65 and 85 years old with acute or convalescent COVID-19. The rearrangement joins TRBV28 to TRBJ1-5, with a weak D call TRBD1 (5 bases). Sequences were obtained from peripheral blood. The CDR3 spells CASSLPPHGASNQPQHF. For the CDR3, the DNA is TGTGCCAGCAGTTTACCGCCCCATGGGGCGAGCAATCAGCCCCAGCATTTT.